The 8 T cell receptor beta chains given below trace back to one sample, sequenced in a study of post-analysis software for immune sequencing data. General observations from the study: The study found TRBV5-6, TRBV5-1 and TRBV20-1 among five or six TRBV segments more frequent in patients than controls.

The authors incorporated unique molecular identifiers into the TCR beta cDNA libraries. TCRdb reprocessed the PCR reads with MiXCR, giving one entry per CDR3 protein. Of some 690,000 distinct CDR3 sequences listed, roughly 27% are singletons. These TCRs' antigens remain unknown. Material: blood. The receptor source for this set is a girl under 18 with multiple sclerosis.

This clonotype was counted between two and nine times. This chain joins TRBV4-3 and TRBJ2-4; D might be TRBD1 or TRBD2, each matching 6 bases. V shed 10 bases and J shed 3 bases, with 13 bases lying between them. CDR1 and CDR2 (germline): LGHNA, YSLEER. The CDR3 runs 13 residues. This CDR3 reads CATGGGSKNIQYF. CDR3 coding DNA: TGCGCCACCGGAGGGGGTAGCAAAAACATTCAGTACTTC.

The CDR3: CSGGTGSGELFF. CDR3 nucleotides: TGCAGCGGGGGGACAGGGAGCGGGGAGCTGTTTTTT. This sequence joins TRBV29-1 and TRBJ2-2; 9 bases line up with TRBD1. The CDR3 loop spans 12 amino acids. Germline-derived CDR1 and CDR2 are SQVTM and ANQGSEA. V was clipped by 7 bases and J by 7 bases; unmatched bases: 4.

The chain uses TRBV12-3 or TRBV12-4 and TRBJ2-1; 7 positions agree with TRBD2. The CDR3 runs to 16 residues. V lost 6 bases and J lost 7; bases outside the gene matches: 15. The CDR3 here is CASSLGRGSRRNEQFF. The CDR3 region has the DNA TGTGCCAGCAGCCTAGGGAGGGGAAGTCGACGGAATGAGCAGTTCTTC.

This chain uses TRBV7-9 with TRBJ2-1; D is undetermined. CDR3 length: 15 amino acids. Per germline, CDR1 SEHNR and CDR2 FQNEAQ (reference sequence). V was clipped by 5 bases and J by 6 bases, with 17 bases between them. The CDR3 reads CASSPRDHSPNEQFF. CDR3 DNA sequence: TGTGCCAGCAGCCCCCGTGACCACTCCCCCAATGAGCAGTTCTTC.

V and J are TRBV2 and TRBJ1-2; TRBD1 aligns across 8 bases. The junction had 7 bases not matched to a gene; V was cut back by 6 bases and J by 4 bases. The CDR3 loop spans 14 amino acids. CDR1 and CDR2 (germline): SNHLY, FYNNEI. This chain's CDR3 is CASRTGTGLYGYTF. CDR3 bases: TGTGCCAGCAGAACCGGGACAGGACTCTATGGCTACACCTTC. The full variable domain, rest sourced from reference TRBV2 and TRBJ1-2, is EPEVTQTPSHQVTQMGQEVILRCVPISNHLYFYWYRQILGQKVEFLVSFYNNEISEKSEIFDDQFSVERPDGSNFTLKIRSTKLEDSAMYFCASRTGTGLYGYTFGSGTRLTVV.

This clonotype has just a few counts. The chain is built from TRBV3-1 and TRBJ2-5, with 9 bases that match TRBD2. V dropped 1 base and J dropped 7; count of bases not matched to a gene: 7. The CDR3 loop spans 15 amino acids. From germline, CDR1 is LGHDT and CDR2 YNNKEL (reference sequence). The CDR3: CASSQGDSGSGTQYF. The CDR3 DNA reads as TGTGCCAGCAGCCAAGGGGATAGCGGGAGTGGGACCCAGTACTTC.

This clonotype came up a few times. This rearrangement joins TRBV5-1 to TRBJ2-1; 7 bases agree with TRBD2. This CDR3 has 14 amino acids. Germline values: CDR1 SGHRS, CDR2 YFSETQ. The trim removed 2 bases at V and 7 bases at J, leaving 6 bases unmatched. This CDR3 reads CASSFNLGGNEQFF. The CDR3 nucleotides are TGCGCCAGCAGCTTTAACCTGGGGGGGAATGAGCAGTTCTTC.

This clonotype showed up just a few times. The CDR3 DNA follows: TGCGCCAGCAGCTCCCGACAGGCCATCGAACAAGAGACCCAGTACTTC. It codes for CASSSRQAIEQETQYF. The gene calls are TRBV5-1 and TRBJ2-5; tentative D call: TRBD1 (6 bases). Trimming stripped 3 bases from V and 2 bases from J, with 17 bases between. Germline CDR1 reads SGHRS; CDR2 reads YFSETQ. The CDR3 is 16 residues long.